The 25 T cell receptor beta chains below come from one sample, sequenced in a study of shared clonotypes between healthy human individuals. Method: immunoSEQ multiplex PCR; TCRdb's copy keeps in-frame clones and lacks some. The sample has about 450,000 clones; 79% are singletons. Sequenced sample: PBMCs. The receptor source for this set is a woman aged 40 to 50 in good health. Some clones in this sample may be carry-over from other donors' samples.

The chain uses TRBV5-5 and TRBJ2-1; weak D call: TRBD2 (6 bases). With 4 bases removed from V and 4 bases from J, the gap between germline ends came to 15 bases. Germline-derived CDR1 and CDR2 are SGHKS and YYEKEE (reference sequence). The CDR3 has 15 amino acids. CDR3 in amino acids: CASSPVGREYNEQFF. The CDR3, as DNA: TGTGCCAGCAGCCCGGTCGGGAGAGAGTACAATGAGCAGTTCTTC.

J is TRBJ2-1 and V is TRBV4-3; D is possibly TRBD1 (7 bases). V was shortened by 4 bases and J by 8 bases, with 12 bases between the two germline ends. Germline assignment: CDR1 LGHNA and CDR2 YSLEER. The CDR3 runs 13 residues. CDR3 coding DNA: TGCGCCAGCAGCCTCCAGGGGGGCGATGAGCAGTTCTTC. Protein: CASSLQGGDEQFF.

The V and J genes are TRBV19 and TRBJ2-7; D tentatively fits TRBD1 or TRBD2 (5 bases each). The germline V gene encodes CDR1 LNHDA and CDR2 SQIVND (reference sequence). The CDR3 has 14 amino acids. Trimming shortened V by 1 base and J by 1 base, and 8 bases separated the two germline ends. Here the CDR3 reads CASSIGDDSYEQYF. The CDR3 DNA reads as TGTGCCAGTAGTATAGGGGACGATTCCTACGAGCAGTACTTC.

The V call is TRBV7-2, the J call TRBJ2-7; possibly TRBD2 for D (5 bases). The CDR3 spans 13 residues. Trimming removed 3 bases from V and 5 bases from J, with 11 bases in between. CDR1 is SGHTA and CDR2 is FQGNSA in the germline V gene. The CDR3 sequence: CASSFRGWDEQYF. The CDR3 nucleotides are TGTGCCAGCAGCTTCAGAGGGTGGGACGAGCAGTACTTC.

The CDR3 sequence: CASSLPAGTAYGYTF. DNA for the CDR3: TGTGCCAGCAGCTTACCCGCCGGGACAGCATATGGCTACACCTTC. This chain connects TRBV7-8 to TRBJ1-2, with 7 positions matching TRBD1. In germline, CDR1 is SGHVS, CDR2 FQNEAQ. The trim removed 2 bases at V and 5 bases at J, leaving 8 bases unmatched. This CDR3 spans 15 amino acids.

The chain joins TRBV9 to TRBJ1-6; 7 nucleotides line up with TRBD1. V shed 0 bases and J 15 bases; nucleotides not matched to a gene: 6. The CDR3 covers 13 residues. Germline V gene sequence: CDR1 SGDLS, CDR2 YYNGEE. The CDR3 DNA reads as TGTGCCAGCAGCGTAGGGACAGGAGGAGGCCTCCACTTT. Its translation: CASSVGTGGGLHF.

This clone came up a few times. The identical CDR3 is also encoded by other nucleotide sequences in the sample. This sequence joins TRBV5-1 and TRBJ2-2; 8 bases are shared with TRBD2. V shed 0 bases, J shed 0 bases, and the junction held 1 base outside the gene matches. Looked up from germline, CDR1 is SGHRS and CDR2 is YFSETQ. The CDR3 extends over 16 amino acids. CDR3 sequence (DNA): TGCGCCAGCAGCTTGGCACTAGCGGCGAACACCGGGGAGCTGTTTTTT. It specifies CASSLALAANTGELFF.

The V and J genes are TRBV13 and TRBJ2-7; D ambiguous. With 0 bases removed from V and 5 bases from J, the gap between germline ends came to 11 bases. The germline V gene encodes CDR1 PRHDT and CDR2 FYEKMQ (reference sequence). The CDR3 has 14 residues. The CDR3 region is CASSLGALSNEQYF. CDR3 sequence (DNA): TGTGCCAGCAGCTTAGGGGCCCTTAGCAACGAGCAGTACTTC.

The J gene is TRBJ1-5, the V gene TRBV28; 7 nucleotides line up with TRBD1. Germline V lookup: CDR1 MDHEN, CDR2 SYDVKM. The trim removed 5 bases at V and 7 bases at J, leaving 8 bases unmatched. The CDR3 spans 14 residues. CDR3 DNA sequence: TGTGCCAGCAGTGGAACAGGGGCCGGGCAGCCCCAGCATTTT. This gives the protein CASSGTGAGQPQHF.

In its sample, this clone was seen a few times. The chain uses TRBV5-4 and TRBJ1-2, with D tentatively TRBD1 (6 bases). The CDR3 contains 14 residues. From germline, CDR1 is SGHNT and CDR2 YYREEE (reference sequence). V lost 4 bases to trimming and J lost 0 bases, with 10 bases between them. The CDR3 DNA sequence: TGTGCCAGCAGCCTGGACAGAGCTAACTATGGCTACACCTTC. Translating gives CASSLDRANYGYTF.

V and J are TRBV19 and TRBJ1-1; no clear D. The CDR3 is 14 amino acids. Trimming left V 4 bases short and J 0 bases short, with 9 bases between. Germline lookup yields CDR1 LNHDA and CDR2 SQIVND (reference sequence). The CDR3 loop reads CASSSAVMNTEAFF. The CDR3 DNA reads TGTGCCAGTAGTAGTGCCGTCATGAACACTGAAGCTTTCTTT.

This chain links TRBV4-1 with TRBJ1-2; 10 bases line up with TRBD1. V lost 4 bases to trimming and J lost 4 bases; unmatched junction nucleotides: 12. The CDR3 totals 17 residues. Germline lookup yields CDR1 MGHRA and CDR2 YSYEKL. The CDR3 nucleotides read TGCGCCAGCAGCCCGCAAGGGACAGGGGTCGGCAGCTATGGCTACACCTTC. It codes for CASSPQGTGVGSYGYTF.

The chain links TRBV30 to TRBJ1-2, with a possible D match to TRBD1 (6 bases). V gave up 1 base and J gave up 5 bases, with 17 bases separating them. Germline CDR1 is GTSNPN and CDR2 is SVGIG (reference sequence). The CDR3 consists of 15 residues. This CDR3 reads CAWSASPRTAYGYTF. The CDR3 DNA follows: TGTGCCTGGAGTGCATCCCCCAGGACAGCTTATGGCTACACCTTC.

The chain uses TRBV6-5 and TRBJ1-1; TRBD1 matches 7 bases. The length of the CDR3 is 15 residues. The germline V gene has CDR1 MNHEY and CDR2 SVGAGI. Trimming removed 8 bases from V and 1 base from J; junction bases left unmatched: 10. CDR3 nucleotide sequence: TGTGCCAGCTTCGGCGTGGGACAGCCGAACACTGAAGCTTTCTTT. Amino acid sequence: CASFGVGQPNTEAFF.

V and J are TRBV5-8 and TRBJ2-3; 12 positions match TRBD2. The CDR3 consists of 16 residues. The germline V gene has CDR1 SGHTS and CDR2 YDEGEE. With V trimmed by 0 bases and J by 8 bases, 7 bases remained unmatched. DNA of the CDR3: TGTGCCAGCAGCTTGGGGACTAGCGGGGAACGGGGTACGCAGTATTTT. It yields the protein CASSLGTSGERGTQYF.

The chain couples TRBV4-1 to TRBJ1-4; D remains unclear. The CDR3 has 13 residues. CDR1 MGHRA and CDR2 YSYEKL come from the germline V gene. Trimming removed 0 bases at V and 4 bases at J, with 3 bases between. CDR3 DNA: TGCGCCAGCAGCCAAGAATATAATGAAAAACTGTTTTTT. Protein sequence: CASSQEYNEKLFF.

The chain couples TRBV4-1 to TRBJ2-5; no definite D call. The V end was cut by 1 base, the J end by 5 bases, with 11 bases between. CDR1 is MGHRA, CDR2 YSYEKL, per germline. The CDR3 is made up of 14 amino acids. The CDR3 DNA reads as TGCGCCAGCAGCCAAGCTGGGTGGCGGGAGACCCAGTACTTC. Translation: CASSQAGWRETQYF.

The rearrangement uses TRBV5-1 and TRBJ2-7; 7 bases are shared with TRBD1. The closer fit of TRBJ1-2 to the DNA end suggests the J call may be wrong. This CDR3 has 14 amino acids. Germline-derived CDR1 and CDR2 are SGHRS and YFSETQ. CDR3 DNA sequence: TGCGCCAGCAGCCCGCGGGACAGAAACTATGGCTACACCTTC. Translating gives CASSPRDRNYGYTF.

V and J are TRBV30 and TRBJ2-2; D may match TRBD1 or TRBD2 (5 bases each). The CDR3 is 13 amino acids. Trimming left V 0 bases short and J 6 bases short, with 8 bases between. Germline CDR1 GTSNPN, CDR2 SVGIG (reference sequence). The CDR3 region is CAWSVGVAGELFF. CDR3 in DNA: TGTGCCTGGAGTGTGGGGGTGGCCGGGGAGCTGTTTTTT.

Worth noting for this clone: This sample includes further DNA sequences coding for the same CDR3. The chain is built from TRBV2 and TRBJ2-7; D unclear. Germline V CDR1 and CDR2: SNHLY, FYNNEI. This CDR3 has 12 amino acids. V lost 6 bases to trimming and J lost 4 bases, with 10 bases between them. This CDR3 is CASRARLYEQYF. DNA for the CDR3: TGTGCCAGCAGGGCCCGACTTTACGAGCAGTACTTC.

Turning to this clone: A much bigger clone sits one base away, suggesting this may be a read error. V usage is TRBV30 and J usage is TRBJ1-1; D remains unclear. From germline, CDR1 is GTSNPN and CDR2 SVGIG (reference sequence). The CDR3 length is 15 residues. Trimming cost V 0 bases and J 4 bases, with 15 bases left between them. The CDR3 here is CAWSVLPDQSTEAFF. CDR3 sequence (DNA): TGTGCCTGGAGTGTACTACCAGACCAGAGCACTGAAGCTTTCTTT.

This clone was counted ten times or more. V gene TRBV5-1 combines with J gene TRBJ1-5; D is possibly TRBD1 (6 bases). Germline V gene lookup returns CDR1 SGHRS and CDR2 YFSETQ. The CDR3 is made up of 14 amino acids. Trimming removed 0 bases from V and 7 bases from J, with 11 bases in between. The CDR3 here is CASSLGGAWQPQHF. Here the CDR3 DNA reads TGCGCCAGCAGCTTGGGGGGGGCGTGGCAGCCCCAGCATTTT.

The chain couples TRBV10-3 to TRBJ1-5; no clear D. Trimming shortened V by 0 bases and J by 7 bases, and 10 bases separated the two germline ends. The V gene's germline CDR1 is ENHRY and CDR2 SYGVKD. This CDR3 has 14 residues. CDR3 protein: CAISESLGGQPQHF. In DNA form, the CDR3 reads TGTGCCATCAGTGAGTCTTTGGGAGGGCAGCCCCAGCATTTT.

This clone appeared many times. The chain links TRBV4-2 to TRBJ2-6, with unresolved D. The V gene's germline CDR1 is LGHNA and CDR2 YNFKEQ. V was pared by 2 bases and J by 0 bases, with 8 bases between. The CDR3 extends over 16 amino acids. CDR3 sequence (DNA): TGTGCCAGCAGCCAAACGGAGAGCTCTGGGGCCAACGTCCTGACTTTC. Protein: CASSQTESSGANVLTF.

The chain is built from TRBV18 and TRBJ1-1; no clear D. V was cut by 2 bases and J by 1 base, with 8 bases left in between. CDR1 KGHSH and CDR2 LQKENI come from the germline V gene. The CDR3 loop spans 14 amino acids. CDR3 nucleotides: TGTGCCAGCTCACCATTCGCTGGGAACACTGAAGCTTTCTTT. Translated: CASSPFAGNTEAFF.